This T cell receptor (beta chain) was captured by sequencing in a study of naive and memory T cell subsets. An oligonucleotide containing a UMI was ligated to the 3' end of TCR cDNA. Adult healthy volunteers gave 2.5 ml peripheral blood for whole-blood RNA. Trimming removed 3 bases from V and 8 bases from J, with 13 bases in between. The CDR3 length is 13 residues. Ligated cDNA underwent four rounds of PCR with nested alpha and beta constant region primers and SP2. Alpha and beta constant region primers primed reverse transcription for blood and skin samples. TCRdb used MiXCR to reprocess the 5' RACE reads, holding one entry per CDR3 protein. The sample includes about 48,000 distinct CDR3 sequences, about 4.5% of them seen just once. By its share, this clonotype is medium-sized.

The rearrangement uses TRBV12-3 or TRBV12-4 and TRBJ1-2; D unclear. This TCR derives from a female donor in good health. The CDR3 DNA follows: TGTGCCAGCAGTTTCGGACGAAAACTGGGCTACACCTTC. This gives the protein CASSFGRKLGYTF.